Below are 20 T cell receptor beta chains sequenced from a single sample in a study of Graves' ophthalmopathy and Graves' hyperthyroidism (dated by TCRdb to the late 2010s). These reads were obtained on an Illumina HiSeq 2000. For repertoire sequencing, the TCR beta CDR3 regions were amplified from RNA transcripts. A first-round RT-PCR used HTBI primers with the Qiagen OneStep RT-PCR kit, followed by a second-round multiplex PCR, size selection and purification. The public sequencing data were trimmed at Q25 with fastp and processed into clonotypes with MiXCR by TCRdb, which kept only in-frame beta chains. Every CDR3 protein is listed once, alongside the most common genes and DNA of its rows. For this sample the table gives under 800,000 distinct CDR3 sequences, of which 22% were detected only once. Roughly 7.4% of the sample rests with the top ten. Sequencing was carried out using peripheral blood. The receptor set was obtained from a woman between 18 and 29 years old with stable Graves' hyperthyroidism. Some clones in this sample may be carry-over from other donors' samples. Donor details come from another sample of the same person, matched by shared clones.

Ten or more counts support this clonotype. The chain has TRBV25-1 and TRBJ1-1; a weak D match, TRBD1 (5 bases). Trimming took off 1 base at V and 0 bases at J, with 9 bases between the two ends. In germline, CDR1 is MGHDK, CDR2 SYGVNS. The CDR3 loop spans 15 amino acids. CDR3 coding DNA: TGTGCCAGCAGTGAATTTAGGGGTTTGAACACTGAAGCTTTCTTT. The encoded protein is CASSEFRGLNTEAFF.

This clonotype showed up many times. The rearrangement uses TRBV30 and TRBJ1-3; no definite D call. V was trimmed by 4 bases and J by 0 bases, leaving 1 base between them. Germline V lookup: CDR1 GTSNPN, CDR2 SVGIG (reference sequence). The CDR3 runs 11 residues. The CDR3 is CAWTSGNTIYF. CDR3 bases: TGTGCCTGGACCTCTGGAAACACCATATATTTT.

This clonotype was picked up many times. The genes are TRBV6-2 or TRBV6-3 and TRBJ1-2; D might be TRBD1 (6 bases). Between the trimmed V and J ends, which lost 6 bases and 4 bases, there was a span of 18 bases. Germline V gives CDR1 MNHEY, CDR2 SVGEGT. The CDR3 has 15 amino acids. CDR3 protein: CASRPGQLNSYGYTF. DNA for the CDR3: TGTGCCAGCAGACCCGGACAGCTAAATTCCTATGGCTACACCTTC.

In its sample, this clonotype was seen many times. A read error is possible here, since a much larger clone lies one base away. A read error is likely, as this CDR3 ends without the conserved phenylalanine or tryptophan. The CDR3, as DNA: TGCAGCGTTGAAGAGGAGGGTCGTACCATGAACACTGAAGCTTTCCTT. Translation: CSVEEEGRTMNTEAFL. The J gene is TRBJ1-1, the V gene TRBV29-1; D call uncertain. The germline V and J ends were trimmed by 0 bases and 0 bases, with 14 bases remaining between them. CDR1 and CDR2 (germline): SQVTM, ANQGSEA. The length of the CDR3 is 16 residues.

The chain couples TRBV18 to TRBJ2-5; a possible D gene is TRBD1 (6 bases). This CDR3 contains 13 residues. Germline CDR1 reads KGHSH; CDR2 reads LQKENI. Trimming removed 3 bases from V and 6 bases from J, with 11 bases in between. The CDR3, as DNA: TGTGCCAGCTCACCCTCAGGGGTAAAGACCCAGTACTTC. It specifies CASSPSGVKTQYF.

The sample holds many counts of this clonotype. The CDR3 coding sequence is TGTGCCAGCAGCGTATGGCCCGGACGGGGGCGAACTGAAGCTTTCTTT. This codes for CASSVWPGRGRTEAFF. The chain uses TRBV9 and TRBJ1-1, with TRBD1 as a possible D gene (6 bases). Per germline, CDR1 SGDLS and CDR2 YYNGEE. This CDR3 has 16 amino acids. Trimming stripped 1 base from V and 5 bases from J, with 18 bases between. Full variable domain (rest looked up from reference TRBV9 and TRBJ1-1): DSGVTQTPKHLITATGQRVTLRCSPRSGDLSVYWYQQSLDQGLQFLIQYYNGEERAKGNILERFSAQQFPDLHSELNLSSLELGDSALYFCASSVWPGRGRTEAFFGQGTRLTVV.

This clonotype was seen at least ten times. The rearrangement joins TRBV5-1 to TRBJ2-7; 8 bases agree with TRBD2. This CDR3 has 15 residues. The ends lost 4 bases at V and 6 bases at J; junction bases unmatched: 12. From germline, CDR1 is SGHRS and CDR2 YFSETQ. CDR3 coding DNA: TGCGCCAGCAGCCGCGGGGGGAAGAGCTCCCTCGAGCAGTACTTC. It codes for CASSRGGKSSLEQYF.

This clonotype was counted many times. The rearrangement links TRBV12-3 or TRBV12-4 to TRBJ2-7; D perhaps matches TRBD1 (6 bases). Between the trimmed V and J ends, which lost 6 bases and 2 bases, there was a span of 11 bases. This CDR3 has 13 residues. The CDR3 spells CASRNTGTYEQYF. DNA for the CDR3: TGTGCCAGCAGAAATACAGGGACCTACGAGCAGTACTTC.

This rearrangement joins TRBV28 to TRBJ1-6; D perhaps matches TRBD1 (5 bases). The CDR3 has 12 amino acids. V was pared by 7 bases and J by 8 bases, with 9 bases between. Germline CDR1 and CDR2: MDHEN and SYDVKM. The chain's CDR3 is CASNGGYSPLHF. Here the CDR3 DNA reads TGTGCCAGCAATGGGGGATATTCACCCCTCCACTTT. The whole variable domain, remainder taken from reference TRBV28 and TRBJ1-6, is DVKVTQSSRYLVKRTGEKVFLECVQDMDHENMFWYRQDPGLGLRLIYFSYDVKMKEKGDIPEGYSVSREKKERFSLILESASTNQTSMYLCASNGGYSPLHFGNGTRLTVT.

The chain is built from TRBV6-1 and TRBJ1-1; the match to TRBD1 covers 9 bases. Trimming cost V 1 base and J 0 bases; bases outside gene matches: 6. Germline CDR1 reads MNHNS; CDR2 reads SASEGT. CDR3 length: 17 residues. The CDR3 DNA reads TGTGCCAGCAGTGAAGTCTCCGGGACAGGGATGAACACTGAAGCTTTCTTT. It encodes CASSEVSGTGMNTEAFF.

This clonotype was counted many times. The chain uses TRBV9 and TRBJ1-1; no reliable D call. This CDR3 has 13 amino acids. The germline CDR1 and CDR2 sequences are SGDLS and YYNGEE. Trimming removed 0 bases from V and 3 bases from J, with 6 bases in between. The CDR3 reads CASSVAMDTEAFF. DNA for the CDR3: TGTGCCAGCAGCGTAGCTATGGACACTGAAGCTTTCTTT.

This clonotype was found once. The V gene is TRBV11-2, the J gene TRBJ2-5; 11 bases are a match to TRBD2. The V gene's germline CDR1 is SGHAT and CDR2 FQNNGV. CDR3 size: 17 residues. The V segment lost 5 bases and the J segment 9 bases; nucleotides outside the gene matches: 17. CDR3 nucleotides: TGTGCCAGCAGCCCAGGCCTAGCGGGAGGCGGGATTGCGGCCCAGTACTTC. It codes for CASSPGLAGGGIAAQYF.

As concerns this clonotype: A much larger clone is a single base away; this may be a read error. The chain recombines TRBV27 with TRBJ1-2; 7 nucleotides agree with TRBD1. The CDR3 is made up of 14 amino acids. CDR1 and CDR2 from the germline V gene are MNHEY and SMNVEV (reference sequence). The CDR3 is CVSSTRQGYYGYTF. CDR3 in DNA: TGTGTCAGCAGTACCCGACAGGGATACTATGGCTACACCTTC.

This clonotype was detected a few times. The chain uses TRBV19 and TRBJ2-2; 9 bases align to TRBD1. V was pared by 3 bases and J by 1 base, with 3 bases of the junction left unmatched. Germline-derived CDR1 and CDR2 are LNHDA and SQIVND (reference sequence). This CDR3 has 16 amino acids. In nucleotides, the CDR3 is TGTGCCAGTAGTATCTGGGACAGGGAGAACACCGGGGAGCTGTTTTTT. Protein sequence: CASSIWDRENTGELFF.

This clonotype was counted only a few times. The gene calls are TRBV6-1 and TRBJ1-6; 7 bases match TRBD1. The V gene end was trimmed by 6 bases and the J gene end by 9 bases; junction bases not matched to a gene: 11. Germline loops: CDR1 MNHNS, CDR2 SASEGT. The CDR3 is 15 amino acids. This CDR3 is CASRETGNAGSPLHF. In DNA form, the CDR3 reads TGTGCCAGCAGAGAGACAGGGAATGCGGGTTCACCCCTCCACTTT.

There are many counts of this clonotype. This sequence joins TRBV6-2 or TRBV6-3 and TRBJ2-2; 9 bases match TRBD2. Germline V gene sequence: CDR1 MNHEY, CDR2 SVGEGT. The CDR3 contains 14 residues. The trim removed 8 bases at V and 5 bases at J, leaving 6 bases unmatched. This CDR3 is CASGLLAGTGELFF. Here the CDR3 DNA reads TGTGCCAGCGGTCTACTAGCGGGTACCGGGGAGCTGTTTTTT.

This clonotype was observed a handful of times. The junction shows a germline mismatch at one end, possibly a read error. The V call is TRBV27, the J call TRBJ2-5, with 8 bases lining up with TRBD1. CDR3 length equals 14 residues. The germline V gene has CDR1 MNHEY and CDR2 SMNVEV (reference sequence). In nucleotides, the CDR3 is TGTGCCAGCGGGGACTTCAGGGGGCGAGAGACCAAGTACTTC. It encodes CASGDFRGRETKYF.

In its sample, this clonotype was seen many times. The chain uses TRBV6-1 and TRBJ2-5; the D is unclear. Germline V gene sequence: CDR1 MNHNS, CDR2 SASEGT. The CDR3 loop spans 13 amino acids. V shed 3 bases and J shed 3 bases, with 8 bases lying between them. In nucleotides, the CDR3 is TGTGCCAGCAGTGATCCTCTAGAAGAGACCCAGTACTTC. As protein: CASSDPLEETQYF.

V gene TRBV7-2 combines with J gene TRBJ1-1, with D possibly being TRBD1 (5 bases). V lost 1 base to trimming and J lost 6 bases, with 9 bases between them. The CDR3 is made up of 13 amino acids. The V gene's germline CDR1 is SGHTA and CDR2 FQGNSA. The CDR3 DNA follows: TGTGCCAGCAGCTTAGTTGCAGGGTCTGAAGCTTTCTTT. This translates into CASSLVAGSEAFF.

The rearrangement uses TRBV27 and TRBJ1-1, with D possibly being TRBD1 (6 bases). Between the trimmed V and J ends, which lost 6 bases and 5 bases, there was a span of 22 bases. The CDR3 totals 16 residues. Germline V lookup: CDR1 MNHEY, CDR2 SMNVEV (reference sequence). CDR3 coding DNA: TGTGCCAGCAGGACACCGCAAGTCGGGGGGCCGACTGAAGCTTTCTTT. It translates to CASRTPQVGGPTEAFF.